These 9 T cell receptor beta chains came from one sample sequenced in a study of cytomegalovirus exposure and HLA in healthy donors listed by TCRdb under 2017. The method behind the library was the immunoSEQ multiplex PCR assay. The multiplex PCR relied on a mix of 60 forward primers for TCR Vbeta segments and 13 reverse primers for TCR Jbeta segments. TCRdb provides this immuneACCESS table in a form limited to in-frame rearrangements. Some clones are lacking; in checked studies, under half of them reflect an unresolved V gene, and why the rest are absent is not known. The sample records roughly 130,000 clones, about 80% of which are singletons. Of the sample, about 1.2% is held by the ten largest clones. Sequencing was done on a sample of PBMCs. These receptors all come from a girl aged 2 to 9 in good health and CMV-seronegative.

This chain connects TRBV5-1 to TRBJ2-2, with TRBD1 matching over 8 bases. In germline, CDR1 is SGHRS, CDR2 YFSETQ. The J segment lost 5 bases and the V segment lost 0 bases, leaving 6 bases of the junction unmatched. The CDR3 covers 16 residues. CDR3 sequence reads: CASSLAGGRGTGELFF. CDR3 DNA: TGCGCCAGCAGCTTGGCAGGGGGCCGGGGGACCGGGGAGCTGTTTTTT.

This chain's CDR3 is CARHPDSNYGYTF. The CDR3 DNA follows: TGTGCCAGACACCCGGACTCTAACTATGGCTACACCTTC. The chain employs TRBV18 and TRBJ1-2; D is uncertain. CDR1 and CDR2 (germline): KGHSH, LQKENI. V was clipped by 9 bases and J by 0 bases, with 11 bases between them. The CDR3 has 13 amino acids.

J is TRBJ2-7 and V is TRBV5-1, with TRBD2 matching over 7 bases. Germline CDR1 is SGHRS and CDR2 is YFSETQ. The CDR3 contains 17 residues. J gave up 0 bases and V 3 bases, and 12 bases lay outside the gene matches. The CDR3 sequence: CASSWSSSGRSSYEQYF. In nucleotides, the CDR3 is TGCGCCAGCAGCTGGTCCTCTAGCGGAAGGAGCTCCTACGAGCAGTACTTC.

Turning to this clone: Within the sample, other DNA sequences also encode this same CDR3. V usage is TRBV7-2 and J usage is TRBJ2-6; TRBD1 is a possible D gene (6 bases). The V end was cut by 1 base, the J end by 2 bases, with 12 bases between. CDR3 length: 17 residues. CDR1 SGHTA and CDR2 FQGNSA come from the germline V gene. CDR3 nucleotide sequence: TGTGCCAGCAGCTTAGAATCACCAGGGGCTGGGGCCAACGTCCTGACTTTC. It codes for CASSLESPGAGANVLTF.

The chain combines TRBV5-1 with TRBJ2-1, with 9 bases aligning to TRBD2. The germline CDR1 and CDR2 sequences are SGHRS and YFSETQ. J lost 7 bases, V lost 0 bases, and 8 bases had no gene match. This CDR3 is 16 amino acids long. This CDR3 is CASSLARGGVENEQFF. CDR3 coding DNA: TGCGCCAGCAGCTTGGCCCGCGGGGGGGTGGAGAATGAGCAGTTCTTC. Complete variable domain (other parts from reference TRBV5-1 and TRBJ2-1): KAGVTQTPRYLIKTRGQQVTLSCSPISGHRSVSWYQQTPGQGLQFLFEYFSETQRNKGNFPGRFSGRQFSNSRSEMNVSTLELGDSALYLCASSLARGGVENEQFFGPGTRLTVL.

The V and J genes are TRBV5-1 and TRBJ1-6; D remains unclear. The CDR3 runs 15 residues. V lost 1 base and J 5 bases, leaving 10 bases between the germline ends. Germline assignment: CDR1 SGHRS and CDR2 YFSETQ. The CDR3 region is CASSLTGVNNSPLHF. In DNA form, the CDR3 reads TGCGCCAGCAGCTTGACTGGAGTCAATAATTCACCCCTCCACTTT.

The chain couples TRBV28 to TRBJ2-1, with D unclear. From germline, CDR1 is MDHEN and CDR2 SYDVKM. Trimming cost V 10 bases and J 0 bases, with 10 bases left between them. The CDR3 runs 13 residues. CDR3 loop: CAIGSSSYNEQFF. The CDR3 DNA is TGTGCCATCGGGTCGAGCTCCTACAATGAGCAGTTCTTC.

The chain employs TRBV4-1 and TRBJ2-7; TRBD2 matches 15 bases. The CDR3 has 15 residues. The germline V gene has CDR1 MGHRA and CDR2 YSYEKL. The V and J ends lost 4 bases and 7 bases, in that order; junction bases with no gene match: 5. The chain's CDR3 is CASSPGLAGGSEQYF. Here the CDR3 DNA reads TGCGCCAGCAGCCCGGGACTAGCGGGGGGTTCGGAGCAGTACTTC.

The chain carries TRBV19 and TRBJ2-1; unclear D gene. Trimming pared 2 bases from V and 3 bases from J, leaving 8 bases between. CDR1 and CDR2 (germline): LNHDA, SQIVND (reference sequence). CDR3 length: 14 residues. DNA for the CDR3: TGTGCCAGTAGTATACTAGACTTCTACAATGAGCAGTTCTTC. Protein product: CASSILDFYNEQFF.